Listed below are T cell receptor beta chains from one sample, sequenced in a study of blood T cell repertoires in COVID-19. Generated by immunoSEQ multiplex PCR, the TCRdb table keeps only in-frame clones and is missing some. The sample lists 100,000 to 110,000 clones, 70% to 90% occurring once. Sequenced: peripheral blood. The receptors originated from a human donor in a cohort sampled during active COVID-19. The CDR3 runs from the conserved cysteine through the conserved F or W. A D gene is named only where the DNA matches it firmly. Only some rows state a clone size, as once, few, many or a class for expanded clones.

14,TRBJ1-6,.,.,TRBV5-4,TGTGCCAGCAGCTTGGGTACAGGGATCTCACCCCTCCACTTT,CASSLGTGISPLHF
11,TRBJ1-1,.,.,TRBV20-1,TGCAGTGCCGAGGGTAGAACTGAAGCTTTCTTT,CSAEGRTEAFF
14,TRBJ2-5,.,TRBD1,TRBV5-5,TGTGCCAGCAGCGCGACAGGGCGCCAAGAGACCCAGTACTTC,CASSATGRQETQYF
12,TRBJ2-7,.,TRBD1,TRBV5-1,TGCGCCAGCAGACGGGGACAGTACGAGCAGTACTTC,CASRRGQYEQYF
14,TRBJ2-7,.,TRBD2,TRBV7-2,TGTGCCAGCAGCTCGTTAGCGGGAGCGGGGGAGCAGTACTTC,CASSSLAGAGEQYF
13,TRBJ2-7,.,TRBD2,TRBV6-5,TGTGCCAGCAGGGGGACTAATACCTACGAGCAGTACTTC,CASRGTNTYEQYF
17,TRBJ1-3,.,TRBD1,TRBV18,TGTGCCAGCTCACCACTAGGAACAGGGACAGCTGGAAACACCATATATTTT,CASSPLGTGTAGNTIYF
15,TRBJ1-5,once,.,TRBV7-2,TGTGCCAGCAGCCCGCGTGGGGGGGCAGGTCAGCCCCAGCATTTT,CASSPRGGAGQPQHF
13,TRBJ1-1,.,.,TRBV6-5,TGTGCCAGCAACCCAGGGCGGAACACTGAAGCTTTCTTT,CASNPGRNTEAFF
14,TRBJ1-1,.,.,TRBV9,TGTGCCAGCAGCGTTTACCCCGGGAACACTGAAGCTTTCTTT,CASSVYPGNTEAFF
14,TRBJ2-7,.,TRBD1,TRBV7-2,TGTGCCAGCAGCTTGAGGGACAGGACCCACGAGCAGTACTTC,CASSLRDRTHEQYF
14,TRBJ1-2,.,TRBD1,TRBV2,TGTGCCAGCAGTTTGCAGACAGGGGCTCCTGGCTACACCTTC,CASSLQTGAPGYTF
13,TRBJ1-1,.,TRBD1,TRBV29-1,TGCAGCGGCTCGGGACAGATGAACACTGAAGCTTTCTTT,CSGSGQMNTEAFF
15,TRBJ2-2,once,.,TRBV11-2,TGTGCCAGCAGCTCACCTGCTGGAGGGAACGGGGAGCTGTTTTTT,CASSSPAGGNGELFF
15,TRBJ1-1,.,.,TRBV7-6,TGTGCCAGCAGCTTTGCAGGGGCAGGGAACACTGAAGCTTTCTTT,CASSFAGAGNTEAFF
13,TRBJ1-1,.,.,TRBV7-8,TGTGCCAGCAGCTTAGAGAAAGGGGTCGAAGCTTTCTTT,CASSLEKGVEAFF
15,TRBJ2-7,.,.,TRBV6-6,TGTGCCAGCAGACCCCCGGGGAAGTCGACCTACGAGCAGTACTTC,CASRPPGKSTYEQYF
11,TRBJ1-1,.,.,TRBV7-2,TGTGCCAGCAGGACGGGTCCTGAAGCTTTCTTT,CASRTGPEAFF
14,TRBJ2-5,.,.,TRBV13,TGTGCCAGCAGCTTACTCCCGGGTGGAGAGACCCAGTACTTC,CASSLLPGGETQYF
17,TRBJ2-3,few,TRBD2,TRBV11-3,TGTGCCAGCAGCTTAGGGGGACTAGCGGGGGTCACAGATACGCAGTATTTT,CASSLGGLAGVTDTQYF
12,TRBJ1-2,.,.,TRBV30,TGTGCCTGGAGGGATGACAATTATGGCTACACCTTC,CAWRDDNYGYTF
16,TRBJ1-6,.,.,TRBV5-4,TGTGCCAGCAGCCGAGGTCGGACAGAACCGAATTCACCCCTCCACTTT,CASSRGRTEPNSPLHF
15,TRBJ2-7,once,TRBD2,TRBV6-2/TRBV6-3,TGTGCCAGCAGTTACGTGAGCGGGAGTATCTACGAGCAGTACTTC,CASSYVSGSIYEQYF
14,TRBJ1-6,.,TRBD1,TRBV5-6,TGTGCCAGCAGCTTAGGGGGCTTCTATTCACCCCTCCACTTT,CASSLGGFYSPLHF
18,TRBJ2-1,.,TRBD2,TRBV4-1,TGCGCCAGCAGCCAAGTGGATATGGGACTAGCGGCACACAATGAGCAGTTCTTC,CASSQVDMGLAAHNEQFF
13,TRBJ2-7,.,.,TRBV4-3,TGCGCCAGCAGCCAAGCCGGGAATGACGAGCAGTACTTC,CASSQAGNDEQYF
15,TRBJ1-5,.,.,TRBV27,TGTGCCAGCAGTCCCGCAGGGATTGTAGATCAGCCCCAGCATTTT,CASSPAGIVDQPQHF
14,TRBJ1-1,.,.,TRBV9,TGTGCCAGCAGCGTAGGTGAGGGTAGCACTGAAGCTTTCTTT,CASSVGEGSTEAFF
15,TRBJ2-7,.,TRBD2,TRBV10-1,TGCGCCAGCAGTGAGTCGTCTAGCGGGAGGAACGAGCAGTACTTC,CASSESSSGRNEQYF
14,TRBJ2-7,.,.,TRBV5-4,TGTGCCAGCAGCTTGGGACTAGGAACCTACGAGCAGTACTTC,CASSLGLGTYEQYF
15,TRBJ2-6,.,.,TRBV30,TGTGCCTGGAGACAGGGCCTCTCTGGGGCCAACGTCCTGACTTTC,CAWRQGLSGANVLTF
15,TRBJ2-3,.,TRBD1,TRBV5-1,TGCGCCAGCAGTGTTAGAGGGGGCGAAGCAGATACGCAGTATTTT,CASSVRGGEADTQYF
15,TRBJ2-2,.,TRBD2,TRBV5-4,TGTGCCAGCAGCTTCGCTAGCGGGAGTATCGGGGAGCTGTTTTTT,CASSFASGSIGELFF
14,TRBJ1-2,.,.,TRBV9,TGTGCCAGCAGCAGATTCGGGTCTTTGTATGGCTACACCTTC,CASSRFGSLYGYTF
15,TRBJ1-2,.,.,TRBV7-8,TGTGCCAGCAGCCGGGCGGGGTCGAGGGCTTATGGCTACACCTTC,CASSRAGSRAYGYTF
15,TRBJ1-2,.,.,TRBV4-3,TGCGCCAGCAGCCCGGGAGGGGGGGGGACCTATGGCTACACCTTC,CASSPGGGGTYGYTF
16,TRBJ1-3,.,TRBD1,TRBV9,TGTGCCAGCAGCGCCCCGGGACAGGGGACTGGAAACACCATATATTTT,CASSAPGQGTGNTIYF
9,TRBJ1-2,once,.,TRBV7-2,TGTGCCAGCGGAGATGGCTACACCTTC,CASGDGYTF
12,TRBJ2-1,.,.,TRBV30,TGTGCCTGGAGTGGAGGAATCAATGAGCAGTTCTTC,CAWSGGINEQFF
19,TRBJ2-5,once,.,TRBV21-1,TGTGCCAGCAGCAACGGGACTAGCGCTCGTCCCCGGGAATTGGAGACCCAGTACTTC,CASSNGTSARPRELETQYF
16,TRBJ2-5,.,.,TRBV7-2,TGTGCCAGCAGCTTAGTAGGTTCGGCAGGGTATGAGACCCAGTACTTC,CASSLVGSAGYETQYF
14,TRBJ1-1,.,TRBD1,TRBV5-6,TGTGCCAGCAGCACCGACAGGGTTGAGACTGAAGCTTTCTTT,CASSTDRVETEAFF
15,TRBJ1-1,.,TRBD1,TRBV15,TGTGCCACCAGCGAAAAGACAGGGAGATTGGCTGAAGCTTTCTTT,CATSEKTGRLAEAFF
15,TRBJ2-3,.,.,TRBV5-6,TGTGCCAGCAGCTTTCGGGGGACCCGCACAGATACGCAGTATTTT,CASSFRGTRTDTQYF